This TCR beta chain was identified during a study of T cell repertoires and HLA-DP antigens. The repertoire was sequenced with immunoSEQ multiplex PCR; TCRdb's copy has only in-frame clones and lacks some. The table shows about 73,000 clones, with around 80% occurring only once. Comments on this clone: As yet, its antigen is unknown.

The CDR3 spans 15 residues. Germline loops: CDR1 SGHRS, CDR2 YFSETQ. Trimming took off 0 bases at V and 3 bases at J, with 12 bases between the two ends. Whole-study findings and limits: Total CD4+ responders were stimulated by HeLa antigen-presenting cells.

This clonotype originated in a man aged 55 to 70 in good health and CMV-seronegative. The source material was CD4+ T cells from PBMCs. V is TRBV5-1 and J is TRBJ1-2, with D possibly matching TRBD1 (5 bases). CDR3 DNA: TGCGCCAGCAGCTTGGCAGGGAGCCAGGACTATGGCTACACCTTC. Translating it yields CASSLAGSQDYGYTF.